One and the same sample provided the 17 T cell receptor beta chains below, sequenced in a study of blood T cells in healthy people across ages. The second PCR ran about 6 to 11 cycles with a sample-barcoded 5' primer and J-beta primers. TCRdb ran MiXCR on the 5' RACE reads and lists one entry per CDR3 protein. The sample contains over 700,000 distinct CDR3 sequences, 20% to 25% of which appear only once. These same data were also listed under a study on T cells of mothers and their children.

The sample was blood. Receptors were obtained from a boy aged 5-17 years in good health.

This clonotype was picked up many times. The V gene is TRBV6-5, the J gene TRBJ2-5; tentative D call: TRBD2 (5 bases). V was pared by 6 bases and J by 1 base, with 9 bases between. The CDR3 is 13 amino acids. Germline V gene sequence: CDR1 MNHEY, CDR2 SVGAGI. The CDR3 loop is CASSRGFQETQYF. CDR3 nucleotide sequence: TGTGCCAGCAGCCGCGGGTTCCAAGAGACCCAGTACTTC.

The rearrangement uses TRBV11-2 and TRBJ2-1; TRBD2 matches at 7 bases. CDR1 SGHAT and CDR2 FQNNGV come from the germline V gene. J was trimmed by 6 bases and V by 0 bases; bases with no gene match: 8. The CDR3 has 16 residues. In DNA, the CDR3 is TGTGCCAGCAGCTTAGAGGCCAGCGGGGCGTTCAATGAGCAGTTCTTC. It is translated as CASSLEASGAFNEQFF.

This rearrangement joins TRBV4-3 to TRBJ2-1; 7 bases map to TRBD1. Germline-derived CDR1 and CDR2 are LGHNA and YSLEER. The CDR3 totals 16 residues. V was clipped by 0 bases and J by 4 bases; unmatched bases: 6. The CDR3 region is CASSQDGQGVYNEQFF. Written as DNA, the CDR3 is TGCGCCAGCAGCCAAGATGGTCAGGGGGTTTACAATGAGCAGTTCTTC.

This clonotype occurred a few times. The chain has TRBV28 and TRBJ1-5; 7 nucleotides agree with TRBD1. The trim removed 5 bases at V and 4 bases at J, leaving 11 bases unmatched. The CDR3 is 16 residues long. The germline CDR1 and CDR2 sequences are MDHEN and SYDVKM. The CDR3 nucleotides are TGTGCCAGCAGTCCCACAGGGGCTTGGCCGAATCAGCCCCAGCATTTT. Residues: CASSPTGAWPNQPQHF.

Comment on this clonotype: An end of the junction differs from the germline gene, which may be a read error. In DNA, the CDR3 is TGTGCCCGCAGCTTAGCCGGGGACACAGATACGCAGTATTTT. It encodes CARSLAGDTDTQYF. The chain couples TRBV7-9 to TRBJ2-3; D is perhaps TRBD2 (5 bases). The CDR3 sequence is 14 residues long. Germline CDR1 reads SEHNR; CDR2 reads FQNEAQ (reference sequence).

This clonotype appeared a few times. The chain combines TRBV15 with TRBJ2-1; unclear D gene. CDR1 is LNHNV, CDR2 YYDKDF, per germline (reference sequence). V lost 0 bases to trimming and J lost 7 bases, with 4 bases between them. There are 12 residues in the CDR3. CDR3 nucleotides: TGTGCCACCAGCAGAGATCAAAATGAGCAGTTCTTC. It is translated as CATSRDQNEQFF.

The CDR3 nucleotides are TGTGCCAGCAGCTCGGATGTTTTCAAAAACATTCAGTACTTC. Translated: CASSSDVFKNIQYF. The gene calls are TRBV5-5 and TRBJ2-4; no reliable D call. The V gene lost 3 bases and the J gene lost 3 bases, with 10 bases spanning the gap. CDR1 is SGHKS and CDR2 is YYEKEE in the germline V gene (reference sequence). The CDR3 sequence is 14 residues long.

CDR3 protein: CASVAGESRKTQYF. The CDR3 nucleotides read TGTGCCAGCGTGGCGGGAGAAAGCAGGAAGACCCAGTACTTC. The V and J genes are TRBV28 and TRBJ2-5; 7 bases are a match to TRBD2. Trimming cost V 8 bases and J 6 bases; bases outside gene matches: 12. The germline V gene encodes CDR1 MDHEN and CDR2 SYDVKM. CDR3 length equals 14 residues.

The chain combines TRBV27 with TRBJ2-5; the match to TRBD1 covers 7 bases. This CDR3 has 15 amino acids. Germline-derived CDR1 and CDR2 are MNHEY and SMNVEV (reference sequence). J gave up 9 bases and V 5 bases, and 15 bases lay outside the gene matches. The CDR3 sequence is CASSPRQGSRESQYF. The CDR3 DNA reads TGTGCCAGCAGTCCGAGACAGGGATCGAGGGAGTCCCAGTACTTC.

J is TRBJ2-2 and V is TRBV12-3 or TRBV12-4; no clear D. CDR3 length: 12 residues. V was shortened by 7 bases and J by 4 bases, with 7 bases between the two germline ends. The CDR3: CASTFSTGELFF. As DNA, the CDR3 is TGTGCCAGCACTTTCTCCACCGGGGAGCTGTTTTTT.

The CDR3: CASRALAGSSTDTQYF. CDR3 sequence (DNA): TGTGCCAGCAGAGCCTTGGCGGGCTCAAGCACAGATACGCAGTATTTT. V is TRBV6-1 and J is TRBJ2-3; weak D call: TRBD2 (5 bases). V was cut by 6 bases and J by 0 bases, with 16 bases left in between. From germline, CDR1 is MNHNS and CDR2 SASEGT. This CDR3 has 16 residues.

The chain carries TRBV20-1 and TRBJ2-7; D is uncertain. The CDR3 has 16 amino acids. Trimming removed 0 bases at V and 2 bases at J, with 17 bases between. Germline assignment: CDR1 DFQATT and CDR2 SNEGSKA (reference sequence). This chain's CDR3 is CSARELNGLLAYEQYF. As DNA, the CDR3 is TGCAGTGCTAGAGAACTCAATGGGCTACTTGCCTACGAGCAGTACTTC.

This clonotype was detected a few times. The chain links TRBV12-3 or TRBV12-4 to TRBJ1-3; D is unresolved. The V end lost 3 bases, the J end lost 0 bases, and 18 bases lay between the germline ends. This CDR3 has 18 residues. This chain's CDR3 is CASSFGRFPKGSGNTIYF. CDR3 DNA: TGTGCCAGCAGTTTTGGTCGGTTCCCGAAGGGCTCTGGAAACACCATATATTTT.

CDR3 nucleotide sequence: TGCGCCAGCAGGCCAGGACTAGCGGGAGTAGATGAGCAGTTCTTC. Its translation: CASRPGLAGVDEQFF. The rearrangement uses TRBV5-1 and TRBJ2-1; 13 bases align to TRBD2. V gave up 5 bases and J gave up 8 bases; unmatched junction bases: 7. Germline V gives CDR1 SGHRS, CDR2 YFSETQ. This CDR3 is 15 amino acids long.

This clonotype occurred a few times. V gene TRBV7-9 combines with J gene TRBJ2-3; TRBD2 matches 10 bases. Germline CDR1 is SEHNR and CDR2 is FQNEAQ (reference sequence). This CDR3 spans 17 amino acids. After removal of 2 bases from V and 3 bases from J, the junction contained 8 bases not matched to a gene. The CDR3 DNA reads TGTGCCAGCAGCTTATGGCAAGCGGGAGGGAGAACAGATACGCAGTATTTT. It translates to CASSLWQAGGRTDTQYF.

This clonotype was detected only a few times. The rearrangement joins TRBV11-3 to TRBJ2-3, with 10 bases lining up with TRBD2. V was clipped by 6 bases and J by 7 bases; unmatched bases: 10. The CDR3 loop spans 15 amino acids. Germline CDR1 reads SGHNT; CDR2 reads YENEEA. The DNA of the CDR3 is TGTGCCAGCAGTCGACGAACTAGCGGGGAAAATACGCAGTATTTT. It is translated as CASSRRTSGENTQYF.

This clonotype was observed a few times. The chain has TRBV6-2 or TRBV6-3 and TRBJ2-5; the D gene is possibly TRBD2 (6 bases). Trimming took off 2 bases at V and 5 bases at J, with 12 bases between the two ends. The CDR3 has 14 residues. The germline CDR1 and CDR2 sequences are MNHEY and SVGEGT. CDR3 residues: CASSYVLGGETQYF. The DNA for the CDR3 is TGTGCCAGCAGTTACGTCCTCGGAGGGGAGACCCAGTACTTC.